This record concerns one T cell receptor (beta chain) sequence. These data belong to a study of blood T cell repertoires in COVID-19. Overall study context: The analysed material was cDNA or gDNA that came from T cells, B-cell-depleted T cells, or PBMCs.

In the study's own analysis: Estimates of nucleated cell counts were drawn from the amplification of reference gene primers. The assay was immunoSEQ multiplex PCR, and TCRdb's table has in-frame clones only and misses some. V and J calls and clone size come straight from that table; D and trimming were deduced from the DNA. The sample lists 190,000 or so clones, less than 90% occurring once. Participants, about 18 to 90 years old, spanned around 25 US areas. Within 2 weeks of study entry, exposed participants had contacted a PCR-confirmed or clinician-diagnosed COVID-19 case. The sequencing input was PBMCs or T cells enriched from blood (not recorded which). The sequence was obtained from a woman in her thirties who had been exposed to COVID-19.

CDR3 region: CASSQVGSGGSTDTQYF. CDR3 in DNA: TGTGCCAGCAGCCAAGTCGGCAGCGGGGGGAGCACAGATACGCAGTATTTT. The chain has TRBV4-2 and TRBJ2-3; TRBD2 matches at 9 bases. J was trimmed by 0 bases and V by 1 base; bases with no gene match: 5. The CDR3 covers 17 residues. Germline V lookup: CDR1 LGHNA, CDR2 YNFKEQ.